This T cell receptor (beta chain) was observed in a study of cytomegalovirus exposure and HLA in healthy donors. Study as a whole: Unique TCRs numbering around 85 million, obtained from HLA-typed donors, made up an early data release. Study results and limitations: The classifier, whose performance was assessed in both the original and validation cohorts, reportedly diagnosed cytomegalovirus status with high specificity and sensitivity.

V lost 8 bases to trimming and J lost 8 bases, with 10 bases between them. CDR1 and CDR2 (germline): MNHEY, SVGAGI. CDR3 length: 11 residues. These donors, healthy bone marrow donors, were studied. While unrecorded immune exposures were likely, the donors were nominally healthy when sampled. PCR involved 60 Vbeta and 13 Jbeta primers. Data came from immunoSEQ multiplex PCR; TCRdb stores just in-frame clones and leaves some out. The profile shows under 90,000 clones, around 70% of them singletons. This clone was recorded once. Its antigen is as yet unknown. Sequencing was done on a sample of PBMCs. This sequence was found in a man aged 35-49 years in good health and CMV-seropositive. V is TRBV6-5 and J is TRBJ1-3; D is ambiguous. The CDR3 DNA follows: TGTGCCAGCCGAGGTTTGGACACCATATATTTT. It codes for CASRGLDTIYF.